The next 3 T cell receptor beta chains were all read from a single sample in a study of T cell repertoires in cytomegalovirus infection. A single record per CDR3 protein comes from TCRdb applying MiXCR to the reads. Of almost 500,000 distinct CDR3 sequences listed, around 10% are singletons. Material for sequencing was PBMCs. The receptors were gathered from a human donor in good health (CMV status not recorded). Some clones in this sample may be carry-over from other donors' samples.

This clonotype has more than one count but fewer than ten. CDR3 amino acids: CASSGFENTEAFF. DNA of the CDR3: TGTGCCAGTAGTGGTTTTGAGAACACTGAAGCTTTCTTT. The chain uses TRBV19 and TRBJ1-1; D call uncertain. Trimming took off 5 bases at V and 1 base at J, with 8 bases between the two ends. The CDR3 covers 13 residues. Germline-derived CDR1 and CDR2 are LNHDA and SQIVND (reference sequence).

In its sample, this clonotype was seen many times. The V call is TRBV7-8, the J call TRBJ2-2; 12 bases are a match to TRBD2. CDR1 is SGHVS, CDR2 FQNEAQ, per germline. V trimming: 5 bases; J trimming: 4 bases; junction bases outside the gene matches: 2. The CDR3 runs to 15 residues. The CDR3 bases are TGTGCCAGCAGCCCACTAGCGGGAGGCACCGGGGAGCTGTTTTTT. Translated: CASSPLAGGTGELFF.

This clonotype was found a few times. The rearrangement joins TRBV3-1 to TRBJ2-3; D is undetermined. This CDR3 is built from 14 residues. Germline V gene sequence: CDR1 LGHDT, CDR2 YNNKEL (reference sequence). Trimming stripped 2 bases from V and 6 bases from J, with 12 bases between. CDR3 protein: CASSQSGRTDTQYF. The CDR3 DNA reads as TGTGCCAGCAGCCAAAGTGGGCGAACCGATACGCAGTATTTT.